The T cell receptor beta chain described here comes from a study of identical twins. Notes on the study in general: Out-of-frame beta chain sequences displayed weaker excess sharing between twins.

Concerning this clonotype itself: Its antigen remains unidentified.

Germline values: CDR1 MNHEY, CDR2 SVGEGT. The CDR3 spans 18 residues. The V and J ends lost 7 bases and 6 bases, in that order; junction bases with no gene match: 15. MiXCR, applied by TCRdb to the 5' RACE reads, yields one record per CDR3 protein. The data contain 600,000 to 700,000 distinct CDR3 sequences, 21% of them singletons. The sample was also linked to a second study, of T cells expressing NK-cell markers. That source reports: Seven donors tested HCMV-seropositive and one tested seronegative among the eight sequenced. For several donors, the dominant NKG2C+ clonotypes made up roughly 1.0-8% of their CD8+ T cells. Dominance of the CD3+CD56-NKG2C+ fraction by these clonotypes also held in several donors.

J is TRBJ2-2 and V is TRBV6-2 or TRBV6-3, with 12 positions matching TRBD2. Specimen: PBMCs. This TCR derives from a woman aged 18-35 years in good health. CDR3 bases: TGTGCCAGCACCACGGGTCCTAGCGGGAGGGCCGGGTCCGGGGAGCTGTTTTTT. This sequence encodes CASTTGPSGRAGSGELFF.